One sample yielded the 18 T cell receptor beta chains listed below, sequenced in a study of post-analysis software for immune sequencing data. Regarding the study as a whole: Among 5 or 6 TRBV segments more frequent in patients than controls were TRBV5-6, TRBV5-1 and TRBV20-1.

Their recognized antigens are unknown. Included in the TCR beta cDNA libraries were unique molecular identifiers. TCRdb re-derived calls from the PCR reads in MiXCR, one entry per CDR3 protein. There are some 260,000 distinct CDR3 sequences in the sample; 36% occur only once, and around 4.8% lies in the top ten. The sequencing sample was made of blood. The receptors here all came from a girl aged 10 to 17 with multiple sclerosis.

This clonotype was found a few times. The rearrangement joins TRBV4-3 to TRBJ1-2, with TRBD1 as a possible D gene (5 bases). Trimming cost V 0 bases and J 1 base, with 9 bases left between them. Germline lookup yields CDR1 LGHNA and CDR2 YSLEER. The length of the CDR3 is 15 residues. The DNA for the CDR3 is TGCGCCAGCAGCCAAGATAGTCAGGGTAACTATGGCTACACCTTC. Its translation is CASSQDSQGNYGYTF.

V gene TRBV24-1 combines with J gene TRBJ1-4; maybe TRBD1 (6 bases). With 3 bases removed from V and 8 bases from J, the gap between germline ends came to 18 bases. Germline loops: CDR1 KGHDR, CDR2 SFDVKD. This CDR3 is 16 amino acids long. The CDR3 is CATSDPSAGVEEKLFF. The CDR3 bases are TGTGCCACCAGTGATCCCTCCGCAGGGGTGGAAGAAAAACTGTTTTTT.

Points on this clonotype: A read error may be the cause here, since a much bigger clone is one base away. This chain uses TRBV6-5 with TRBJ1-2; D not resolved. Germline V gives CDR1 MNHEY, CDR2 SVGAGI. V lost 2 bases and J lost 7, with 14 bases in between. The CDR3 spans 14 residues. CDR3 region: CASSYDSGSCGYTF. The CDR3 nucleotides are TGTGCCAGCAGTTACGATTCCGGCAGCTGTGGCTACACCTTC.

This clonotype was recorded once. This chain connects TRBV19 to TRBJ2-7; no firm D call. The CDR3 is 11 residues long. CDR1 is LNHDA, CDR2 SQIVND, per germline (reference sequence). With 3 bases removed from V and 7 bases from J, the gap between germline ends came to 7 bases. The CDR3 bases are TGTGCCAGTAGTATGGATGTTGAGCAGTACTTC. Its translation is CASSMDVEQYF.

The table lists this clonotype with a few counts. This chain connects TRBV6-1 to TRBJ1-6; D possibly corresponds to TRBD1 (5 bases). This CDR3 spans 15 amino acids. Germline V gene sequence: CDR1 MNHNS, CDR2 SASEGT. V was trimmed by 1 base and J by 12 bases, leaving 16 bases between them. CDR3 in DNA: TGTGCCAGCAGTGAAGATGGAGGAGGGACGAAACCCCTCCACTTT. This gives the protein CASSEDGGGTKPLHF.

In the case of this clonotype: Since a much larger clone is just one base distant, this may be a read error. This rearrangement joins TRBV10-3 to TRBJ2-1, with TRBD2 matching 7 bases. Germline CDR1 and CDR2: ENHRY and SYGVKD. The CDR3 sequence is 15 residues long. Written as DNA, the CDR3 is TGTGCCATCAGTGGGACTAGTGCCCAAGGCAATGAGCGGTTCTTC. Translating gives CAISGTSAQGNERFF.

This clonotype was observed many times. The chain joins TRBV7-6 to TRBJ2-5; a weak D match, TRBD2 (5 bases). This CDR3 is 15 amino acids long. Per the germline V gene, CDR1 is SGHVS and CDR2 is FNYEAQ. V dropped 3 bases and J dropped 2 bases, with 13 bases sitting between them. The CDR3 is CASSFVDTRQETQYF. CDR3 in DNA: TGTGCCAGCAGCTTTGTCGACACTAGACAAGAGACCCAGTACTTC. The entire variable domain, with the rest obtained from reference TRBV7-6 and TRBJ2-5, is as follows: GAGVSQSPRYKVTKRGQDVALRCDPISGHVSLYWYRQALGQGPEFLTYFNYEAQQDKSGLPNDRFSAERPEGSISTLTIQRTEQRDSAMYRCASSFVDTRQETQYFGPGTRLLVL.

In the case of this clonotype: A single base separates this from a much larger clone, so it may be a read error. The V gene is TRBV13, the J gene TRBJ2-4; D may be TRBD1 or TRBD2 (5 bases each). Germline V lookup: CDR1 PRHDT, CDR2 FYEKMQ (reference sequence). Trimming shortened V by 8 bases and J by 0 bases, and 17 bases separated the two germline ends. The CDR3 has 16 residues. Here the CDR3 DNA reads TGTGCCAGCGGCCTCGGGACGGCCTTAGCCAAAAACATTCAGTACTTC. Amino acid sequence: CASGLGTALAKNIQYF. The full variable domain, completed using reference TRBV13 and TRBJ2-4, is AAGVIQSPRHLIKEKRETATLKCYPIPRHDTVYWYQQGPGQDPQFLISFYEKMQSDKGSIPDRFSAQQFSDYHSELNMSSLELGDSALYFCASGLGTALAKNIQYFGAGTRLSVL.

This clonotype was found a few times. J is TRBJ1-1 and V is TRBV18, with D unclear. The CDR3 covers 14 residues. CDR1 and CDR2 from the germline V gene are KGHSH and LQKENI. Trimming removed 1 base at V and 5 bases at J, with 11 bases between. The CDR3 is CASSPLSGGTEAFF. The CDR3 DNA sequence: TGTGCCAGCTCACCACTATCCGGTGGGACTGAAGCTTTCTTT.

This clonotype occurred many times. The chain joins TRBV7-2 to TRBJ2-1, with TRBD2 matching 12 bases. The V and J ends lost 1 base and 5 bases, in that order; junction bases with no gene match: 3. The CDR3 loop spans 16 amino acids. Germline V lookup: CDR1 SGHTA, CDR2 FQGNSA. CDR3 DNA sequence: TGTGCCAGCAGCTTAGTAGGGACTAGCGGGCACAATGAGCAGTTCTTC. This gives the protein CASSLVGTSGHNEQFF.

This clonotype was counted ten times or more. CDR3 nucleotide sequence: TGTGCCAGCACCCCCGGCAGGGGGCTCATGAACACTGAAGCTTTCTTT. It yields the protein CASTPGRGLMNTEAFF. The chain couples TRBV6-2 or TRBV6-3 to TRBJ1-1, with 8 bases matching TRBD1. Germline loops: CDR1 MNHEY, CDR2 SVGEGT. With 7 bases clipped from V and 0 bases from J, the junction kept 10 bases outside the gene matches. The CDR3 runs 16 residues.

CDR3 nucleotide sequence: TGTGCCAGCAGCCCCCGGTCGGGAGTGGGGGACACTGAAGCTTTCTTT. As protein: CASSPRSGVGDTEAFF. The chain is built from TRBV3-1 and TRBJ1-1; tentatively, D is TRBD1 (5 bases). The V gene's germline CDR1 is LGHDT and CDR2 YNNKEL (reference sequence). V gave up 4 bases and J gave up 3 bases, with 18 bases separating them. This CDR3 has 16 amino acids.

This clonotype was seen just once. The CDR3 DNA is TGCGCCAGCAGCCCGATGGGGGGCTTAGAGGAACTGTTTTTT. Protein sequence: CASSPMGGLEELFF. This chain uses TRBV5-1 with TRBJ1-4; TRBD1 is a possible D gene (6 bases). Germline values: CDR1 SGHRS, CDR2 YFSETQ. CDR3 length: 14 residues. Between the trimmed V and J ends, which lost 4 bases and 12 bases, there was a span of 19 bases.

The V call is TRBV12-3 or TRBV12-4, the J call TRBJ2-1; 8 bases map to TRBD2. Trimming removed 5 bases from V and 6 bases from J; junction bases left unmatched: 12. CDR3 length: 16 residues. CDR3 amino acids: CASSDSPGGSSNEQFF. In nucleotides, the CDR3 is TGTGCCAGCAGTGACTCACCGGGGGGGAGTTCCAATGAGCAGTTCTTC.

In the case of this clonotype: Since a much larger clone is just one base distant, this may be a read error. V is TRBV6-5 and J is TRBJ2-5; 7 bases map to TRBD2. The germline CDR1 and CDR2 sequences are MNHEY and SVGAGI. V lost 8 bases and J lost 3; bases outside the gene matches: 12. The CDR3 extends over 15 amino acids. CDR3 bases: TGTGCCAGCGGGAGGGCCTTTTTACCGGAAGAGACCCAGTACTTC. It yields the protein CASGRAFLPEETQYF.

This clonotype was seen only a few times. V is TRBV7-9 and J is TRBJ1-5; 8 bases align to TRBD1. V lost 6 bases to trimming and J lost 2 bases; unmatched junction nucleotides: 12. This CDR3 contains 17 residues. Germline V gives CDR1 SEHNR, CDR2 FQNEAQ (reference sequence). Here the CDR3 reads CASRFCRGLSGNQPQHF. CDR3 sequence (DNA): TGTGCCAGCAGGTTTTGCAGGGGGCTATCTGGCAATCAGCCCCAGCATTTT.

About this clonotype: With a much larger clone just one base away, this may be a read error. The chain couples TRBV25-1 to TRBJ2-3; a possible D gene is TRBD1 (5 bases). The CDR3 loop spans 16 amino acids. Per germline, CDR1 MGHDK and CDR2 SYGVNS. The CDR3 loop is CAGSEGQGIRTDTQYF. The CDR3 DNA is TGTGCCGGCAGTGAAGGGCAGGGAATCCGCACAGATACGCAGTATTTT.

This clonotype occurred a few times. This chain links TRBV7-2 with TRBJ1-6; no clear D gene. The CDR3 consists of 16 residues. V lost 10 bases, J lost 5 bases, and 21 bases lay in between. Germline V gene lookup returns CDR1 SGHTA and CDR2 FQGNSA. The CDR3 DNA reads TGTGCCACTCAGAGGACCGCCACGGAGGATAATTCACCCCTCCACTTT. Its protein is CATQRTATEDNSPLHF.